A single sample is the source of the 22 T cell receptor beta chains below, sequenced in a study of CD8 T cells in Susac syndrome. When the RNA was reverse transcribed, random hexamers were used with an input of about 0.5 to 1 ug. One entry per CDR3 protein results from TCRdb running MiXCR on the immunoSEQ multiplex PCR reads. Of 200,000 to 250,000 distinct CDR3 sequences listed, roughly 93% were seen once; the top ten hold approximately 0.07%. Sequenced material: CD4+ T cells from PBMCs. The origin of the receptors is a human donor with multiple sclerosis.

This clonotype has only one observation. The J gene is TRBJ2-5, the V gene TRBV20-1, with a weak D call TRBD1 (5 bases). V shed 1 base and J shed 7 bases, with 7 bases lying between them. The CDR3 is 11 residues long. CDR1 is DFQATT and CDR2 is SNEGSKA in the germline V gene (reference sequence). The CDR3 spells CSARAGMTQYF. In DNA, the CDR3 is TGCAGTGCTAGAGCAGGGATGACCCAGTACTTC.

This clonotype was recorded once. The V call is TRBV9, the J call TRBJ2-1, with 11 bases aligning to TRBD2. V shed 4 bases and J 8 bases; nucleotides not matched to a gene: 11. Per the germline V gene, CDR1 is SGDLS and CDR2 is YYNGEE. The CDR3 sequence is 16 residues long. CDR3 in DNA: TGTGCCAGCAGCCTCGAGGTAGCGGGAGGGCCGTATGAGCAGTTCTTC. Amino acids: CASSLEVAGGPYEQFF.

The gene calls are TRBV5-4 and TRBJ1-2, with D uncertain. The length of the CDR3 is 14 residues. CDR1 and CDR2 from the germline V gene are SGHNT and YYREEE (reference sequence). V dropped 2 bases and J dropped 4 bases, with 12 bases sitting between them. The CDR3 region has the DNA TGTGCCAGCAGCTTCGGGGATGTGGGCTATGGCTACACCTTC. It specifies CASSFGDVGYGYTF.

The rearrangement links TRBV5-6 to TRBJ1-3; D gene ambiguous. The germline CDR1 and CDR2 sequences are SGHDT and YYEEEE. The CDR3 is 15 amino acids. V dropped 0 bases and J dropped 1 base, with 8 bases sitting between them. The CDR3 nucleotides read TGTGCCAGCAGCTTGGTTGGGAGATCTGGAAACACCATATATTTT. It is translated as CASSLVGRSGNTIYF.

This sequence joins TRBV5-6 and TRBJ2-3; perhaps TRBD2 as D (5 bases). V lost 0 bases and J 6 bases, leaving 8 bases between the germline ends. CDR3 length: 13 residues. Germline V gene data show CDR1 as SGHDT and CDR2 as YYEEEE. The CDR3 is CASSLVASDTQYF. CDR3 bases: TGTGCCAGCAGCTTGGTAGCTAGCGATACGCAGTATTTT.

CDR3 sequence: CASSTGDSRMQEAFF. CDR3 sequence (DNA): TGCGCCAGCAGCACCGGGGACAGCCGAATGCAGGAAGCTTTCTTT. The chain has TRBV5-1 and TRBJ1-1; the match to TRBD1 covers 7 bases. Germline V gene sequence: CDR1 SGHRS, CDR2 YFSETQ. V trimming: 4 bases; J trimming: 8 bases; junction bases outside the gene matches: 14. This CDR3 has 15 residues.

The chain uses TRBV29-1 and TRBJ2-2; D may be TRBD1 (6 bases). The CDR3 is made up of 15 amino acids. Trimming pared 4 bases from V and 3 bases from J, leaving 15 bases between. The germline V gene encodes CDR1 SQVTM and CDR2 ANQGSEA. Here the CDR3 DNA reads TGCAGCGTTGCGGCAGGGGTACCTTACACCGGGGAGCTGTTTTTT. Protein product: CSVAAGVPYTGELFF.

The chain has TRBV20-1 and TRBJ1-1, with D perhaps matching TRBD1 (5 bases). The CDR3 runs 14 residues. Germline assignment: CDR1 DFQATT and CDR2 SNEGSKA (reference sequence). Trimming took off 0 bases at V and 4 bases at J, with 12 bases between the two ends. CDR3 in DNA: TGCAGTGCTAGAGAGATATGGAGGGGCACTGAAGCTTTCTTT. Its protein product is CSAREIWRGTEAFF.

The chain uses TRBV28 and TRBJ2-3; the D gene is possibly TRBD1 (5 bases). The V gene lost 6 bases and the J gene lost 3 bases, with 16 bases spanning the gap. CDR1 is MDHEN and CDR2 is SYDVKM in the germline V gene. This CDR3 comprises 15 residues. The CDR3 bases are TGTGCCAGCAGGGGAATTGTGGGGCGGACAGATACGCAGTATTTT. This codes for CASRGIVGRTDTQYF.

This clonotype was seen once. The rearrangement links TRBV25-1 to TRBJ1-4; no definite D call. V was trimmed by 1 base and J by 7 bases, leaving 4 bases between them. Germline CDR1 is MGHDK and CDR2 is SYGVNS. The CDR3 is 12 amino acids. CDR3 loop: CASSELGEKLFF. CDR3 nucleotides: TGTGCCAGCAGTGAATTGGGTGAAAAACTGTTTTTT. The full variable domain, with the rest looked up from reference TRBV25-1 and TRBJ1-4, is EADIYQTPRYLVIGTGKKITLECSQTMGHDKMYWYQQDPGMELHLIHYSYGVNSTEKGDLSSESTVSRIRTEHFPLTLESARPSHTSQYLCASSELGEKLFFGSGTQLSVL.

Of note for this clonotype: Relative to the germline gene, one junction end is altered; a read error may explain this. V usage is TRBV19 and J usage is TRBJ2-4; D tentatively fits TRBD1 or TRBD2 (6 bases each). Per the germline V gene, CDR1 is LNHDA and CDR2 is SQIVND (reference sequence). The CDR3 consists of 20 residues. The CDR3 protein is CASSIVFRGGGGVAQNIQYF. The CDR3 DNA is TGTGCCAGTAGTATAGTCTTCAGGGGAGGCGGAGGAGTAGCCCAAAACATTCAGTACTTC.

The V call is TRBV15, the J call TRBJ2-6; D call uncertain. Trimming took 0 bases from V and 0 from J, leaving 3 bases between them. This CDR3 is 15 amino acids long. From germline, CDR1 is LNHNV and CDR2 YYDKDF (reference sequence). This CDR3 reads CATSRDNSGANVLTF. CDR3 sequence (DNA): TGTGCCACCAGCAGAGATAACTCTGGGGCCAACGTCCTGACTTTC.

Here the CDR3 DNA reads TGTGCCAGCAGCGAAACCCCCGGTGGCTACACCTTC. Protein: CASSETPGGYTF. The chain has TRBV3-1 and TRBJ1-2; D gene uncertain. The CDR3 is made up of 12 amino acids. The germline V gene has CDR1 LGHDT and CDR2 YNNKEL (reference sequence). V lost 5 bases and J lost 7, with 11 bases in between.

The chain combines TRBV9 with TRBJ1-3, with D possibly being TRBD1 (5 bases). Germline CDR1 reads SGDLS; CDR2 reads YYNGEE. V lost 3 bases and J lost 8, with 18 bases in between. The CDR3 spans 15 residues. CDR3 sequence reads: CASSEGTHQLDTIYF. DNA of the CDR3: TGTGCCAGCAGCGAAGGGACTCACCAACTTGACACCATATATTTT.

V gene TRBV3-1 combines with J gene TRBJ2-5; D is perhaps TRBD1 (6 bases). The V and J ends lost 5 bases and 3 bases respectively, with 13 bases between them. The germline gives CDR1 LGHDT, CDR2 YNNKEL (reference sequence). CDR3 length: 14 amino acids. DNA for the CDR3: TGTGCCAGCAGCTTACGAAGGGACAAAGAGACCCAGTACTTC. This codes for CASSLRRDKETQYF.

This clonotype was detected only a few times. This sequence joins TRBV5-1 and TRBJ1-3, with unresolved D. The CDR3 loop spans 14 amino acids. The V gene's germline CDR1 is SGHRS and CDR2 YFSETQ. V lost 0 bases to trimming and J lost 0 bases, with 4 bases between them. The CDR3 loop is CASSLDSSGNTIYF. The CDR3 DNA reads as TGCGCCAGCAGCTTGGACAGCTCTGGAAACACCATATATTTT.

J is TRBJ2-6 and V is TRBV29-1, with D unclear. Germline V gene data show CDR1 as SQVTM and CDR2 as ANQGSEA. V lost 5 bases, J lost 1 base, and 3 bases lay in between. CDR3 length: 12 residues. The CDR3 sequence: CSVSSGANVLTF. The CDR3 bases are TGCAGCGTTTCTTCTGGGGCCAACGTCCTGACTTTC. The whole variable domain, remainder taken from reference TRBV29-1 and TRBJ2-6, is SAVISQKPSRDICQRGTSLTIQCQVDSQVTMMFWYRQQPGQSLTLIATANQGSEATYESGFVIDKFPISRPNLTFSTLTVSNMSPEDSSIYLCSVSSGANVLTFGAGSRLTVL.

V gene TRBV7-6 combines with J gene TRBJ1-2; D gene ambiguous. Germline V gene data show CDR1 as SGHVS and CDR2 as FNYEAQ. The ends were cut back, 1 base at V and 2 bases at J, with 5 bases in the middle. The CDR3 contains 13 residues. The CDR3 is CASSLGVNYGYTF. DNA of the CDR3: TGTGCCAGCAGCTTAGGGGTCAACTATGGCTACACCTTC.

The V call is TRBV3-1, the J call TRBJ2-5; D possibly matches TRBD1 or TRBD2 (5 bases each). This CDR3 is 15 amino acids long. Trimming took off 3 bases at V and 2 bases at J, with 13 bases between the two ends. The germline CDR1 and CDR2 sequences are LGHDT and YNNKEL (reference sequence). The CDR3 nucleotides are TGTGCCAGCAGCCATGAATGGGGGAAGCAAGAGACCCAGTACTTC. Its translation: CASSHEWGKQETQYF.

V gene TRBV19 combines with J gene TRBJ2-1, with 11 bases identical to TRBD2. CDR1 is LNHDA and CDR2 is SQIVND in the germline V gene (reference sequence). This CDR3 has 15 amino acids. The J segment lost 9 bases and the V segment lost 5 bases, leaving 9 bases of the junction unmatched. This chain's CDR3 is CASSRSGRDGIEQFF. The CDR3 DNA sequence: TGTGCCAGTAGTCGTAGCGGGAGGGATGGTATTGAGCAGTTCTTC.

The chain couples TRBV19 to TRBJ1-1; 7 bases map to TRBD1. This CDR3 is 18 amino acids long. The trim removed 9 bases at V and 6 bases at J, leaving 25 bases unmatched. Germline V gene lookup returns CDR1 LNHDA and CDR2 SQIVND (reference sequence). Written as DNA, the CDR3 is TGTGCCAGCCTTGGGACAGACCTTTTTAGGACGAAAAAGGCTGAAGCTTTCTTT. Its protein is CASLGTDLFRTKKAEAFF.

The chain links TRBV6-6 to TRBJ1-1; D is unresolved. Trimming cost V 6 bases and J 2 bases, with 13 bases left between them. Per germline, CDR1 MNHNY and CDR2 SVGAGI (reference sequence). The CDR3 has 14 residues. In DNA, the CDR3 is TGTGCCAGCAGCTCCATCCCTAGTAACACTGAAGCTTTCTTT. Its translation is CASSSIPSNTEAFF.